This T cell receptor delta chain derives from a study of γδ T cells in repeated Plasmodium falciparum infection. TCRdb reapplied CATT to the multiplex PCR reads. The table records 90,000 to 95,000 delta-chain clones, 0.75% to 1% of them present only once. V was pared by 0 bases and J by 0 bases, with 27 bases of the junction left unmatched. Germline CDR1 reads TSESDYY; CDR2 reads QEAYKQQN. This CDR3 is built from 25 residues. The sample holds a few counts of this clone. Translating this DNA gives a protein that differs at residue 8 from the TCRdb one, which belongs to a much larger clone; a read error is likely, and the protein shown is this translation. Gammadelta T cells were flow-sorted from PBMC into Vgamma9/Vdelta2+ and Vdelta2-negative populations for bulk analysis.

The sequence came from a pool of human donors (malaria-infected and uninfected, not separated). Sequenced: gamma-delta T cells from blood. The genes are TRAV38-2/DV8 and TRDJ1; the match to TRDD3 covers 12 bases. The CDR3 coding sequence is TGTGCTTATAGGAGCGTTAACTGCGTCAAAGGCGACCTCCTGGGGGATACGGGGAACACCGATAAACTCATCTTT. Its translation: CAYRSVNCVKGDLLGDTGNTDKLIF.